The clone carrying this TCR beta chain was recorded a few times. These data are taken from a study of human T cells and chemical hapten exposure. In germline, CDR1 is SNHLY, CDR2 FYNNEI. V was trimmed by 8 bases and J by 3 bases, leaving 19 bases between them. There are 15 residues in the CDR3. TCRdb analysed the RACE reads with MiXCR anew, one entry per CDR3 protein. The sample holds more than 65,000 distinct CDR3 sequences, roughly 7.6% seen once. As to time point: patch test 1, 2 weeks after DPC sensitization. Sample treatment: therapeutic diphenylcyclopropenone sensitization with weekly scalp DPC. The sequencing used whole blood, collected in connection with sensitization to the hapten diphenylcyclopropenone (DPC). This rearrangement joins TRBV2 to TRBJ1-1; TRBD1 is a possible D gene (5 bases). The sequence was collected from a woman aged 25 to 39 with alopecia areata. Some clones in this sample may be carry-over from other donors' samples. CDR3 residues: CASAPGGRADTEAFF. For the CDR3, the DNA is TGTGCCAGCGCTCCGGGTGGCAGGGCGGACACTGAAGCTTTCTTT. Full variable domain (outside the CDR3, taken from reference TRBV2 and TRBJ1-1): EPEVTQTPSHQVTQMGQEVILRCVPISNHLYFYWYRQILGQKVEFLVSFYNNEISEKSEIFDDQFSVERPDGSNFTLKIRSTKLEDSAMYFCASAPGGRADTEAFFGQGTRLTVV.